These 15 T cell receptor beta chains were all obtained from the same sample, sequenced in a study of OX40 agonist ivuxolimab in advanced cancers. The table came from immunoSEQ multiplex PCR; TCRdb's copy has only in-frame clones and leaves some out. This table has some 84,000 clones, 75% to 90% appearing once. The sequencing used CD4+ or CD8+ T cells sorted from blood, collected in a trial of the OX40 agonist ivuxolimab. Receptors originate from an adult with an advanced solid tumor such as melanoma, head and neck, liver or kidney cancer.

The chain employs TRBV28 and TRBJ2-1; D is perhaps TRBD1 (6 bases). The CDR3 length is 14 residues. Trimming took off 6 bases at V and 4 bases at J, with 13 bases between the two ends. Germline V gives CDR1 MDHEN, CDR2 SYDVKM. The CDR3 protein is CASSQGTIYNEQFF. CDR3 sequence (DNA): TGTGCCAGCAGCCAGGGGACCATATACAATGAGCAGTTCTTC.

This sequence joins TRBV5-1 and TRBJ2-3; 13 bases map to TRBD2. CDR3 size: 15 residues. The ends lost 0 bases at V and 5 bases at J; junction bases unmatched: 0. Looked up from germline, CDR1 is SGHRS and CDR2 is YFSETQ. DNA of the CDR3: TGCGCCAGCAGCTTGGGGACTAGCGGGAGAGATACGCAGTATTTT. Translated: CASSLGTSGRDTQYF.

The rearrangement joins TRBV7-3 to TRBJ2-3; TRBD2 agrees at 10 bases. The ends lost 2 bases at V and 4 bases at J; junction bases unmatched: 18. Germline V gene sequence: CDR1 SGHTA, CDR2 FQGTGA. The length of the CDR3 is 20 residues. CDR3 sequence (DNA): TGTGCCAGCAGCTTATATCCTAGCGGGAGATTGCCCTTGGGTGCAGATACGCAGTATTTT. It codes for CASSLYPSGRLPLGADTQYF.

DNA of the CDR3: TGCAGCGTTGAAGAGGGCCGAGGGACCCAGTACTTC. It specifies CSVEEGRGTQYF. The chain has TRBV29-1 and TRBJ2-5; D uncertain. Germline V gene lookup returns CDR1 SQVTM and CDR2 ANQGSEA. The CDR3 loop spans 12 amino acids. With 0 bases removed from V and 7 bases from J, the gap between germline ends came to 9 bases.

The chain joins TRBV28 to TRBJ1-1; no reliable D call. Germline assignment: CDR1 MDHEN and CDR2 SYDVKM. Trimming cost V 1 base and J 1 base, with 13 bases left between them. The CDR3 is 16 amino acids. CDR3 bases: TGTGCCAGCAGTTTATCCGGTGGAAGAACGAACACTGAAGCTTTCTTT. This sequence encodes CASSLSGGRTNTEAFF.

The chain uses TRBV6-1 and TRBJ2-7; 11 bases fit TRBD2. In germline, CDR1 is MNHNS, CDR2 SASEGT. The J segment lost 2 bases and the V segment lost 7 bases, leaving 7 bases of the junction unmatched. The CDR3 is 15 residues long. CDR3 sequence (DNA): TGTGCCAGCACCCTGGGACTAGCGGAAACCTACGAGCAGTACGTC. Translation: CASTLGLAETYEQYV.

This chain links TRBV7-8 with TRBJ2-1; 9 nucleotides match TRBD1. With 6 bases clipped from V and 2 bases from J, the junction kept 5 bases outside the gene matches. The germline CDR1 and CDR2 sequences are SGHVS and FQNEAQ. The CDR3 is made up of 15 amino acids. The CDR3 spells CASRFDRGAYNEQFF. CDR3 sequence (DNA): TGTGCCAGCAGGTTCGACAGGGGGGCCTACAATGAGCAGTTCTTC.

The chain recombines TRBV7-2 with TRBJ2-7; D unresolved. CDR1 is SGHTA and CDR2 is FQGNSA in the germline V gene. V gave up 5 bases and J gave up 3 bases, with 11 bases separating them. The CDR3 length is 13 residues. CDR3 amino acids: CASSPQVNYEQYF. DNA of the CDR3: TGTGCCAGCAGCCCCCAGGTCAACTACGAGCAGTACTTC.

The rearrangement joins TRBV5-1 to TRBJ2-1; TRBD2 matches at 8 bases. V shed 4 bases, J shed 6 bases, and the junction held 9 bases outside the gene matches. Germline loops: CDR1 SGHRS, CDR2 YFSETQ. The CDR3 has 15 amino acids. Here the CDR3 reads CASSPPGGRANEQFF. As DNA, the CDR3 is TGCGCCAGCAGCCCGCCGGGGGGGAGGGCCAATGAGCAGTTCTTC.

The rearrangement joins TRBV19 to TRBJ1-2, with 8 bases aligning to TRBD1. Germline V gives CDR1 LNHDA, CDR2 SQIVND (reference sequence). Unmatched junction bases numbered 11, after V lost 1 base and J lost 7 bases. The CDR3 is made up of 16 amino acids. The CDR3 is CASSIAPQGVIGGYTF. The DNA for the CDR3 is TGTGCCAGTAGTATAGCCCCACAGGGGGTCATCGGTGGCTACACCTTC.

V and J are TRBV6-5 and TRBJ1-1; weak D call: TRBD1 (6 bases). The ends were cut back, 2 bases at V and 6 bases at J, with 13 bases in the middle. Germline CDR1 and CDR2: MNHEY and SVGAGI. CDR3 length equals 14 residues. The CDR3 protein is CASSYGGRLAEAFF. CDR3 in DNA: TGTGCCAGCAGTTACGGGGGCAGACTCGCTGAAGCTTTCTTT.

The chain carries TRBV4-3 and TRBJ2-6; the D gene is possibly TRBD2 (5 bases). V was shortened by 1 base and J by 0 bases, with 16 bases between the two germline ends. Germline values: CDR1 LGHNA, CDR2 YSLEER. This CDR3 is 19 amino acids long. As DNA, the CDR3 is TGCGCCAGCAGCCAAGGACCTGGGGTAGCGATCTCTGGGGCCAACGTCCTGACTTTC. It encodes CASSQGPGVAISGANVLTF.

CDR3 residues: CASSLAPRGQTGELFF. CDR3 coding DNA: TGCGCCAGCAGCTTGGCGCCCAGGGGGCAGACCGGGGAGCTGTTTTTT. This chain joins TRBV5-1 and TRBJ2-2, with 8 bases that match TRBD1. Germline V CDR1 and CDR2: SGHRS, YFSETQ. V lost 0 bases, J lost 5 bases, and 6 bases stayed unmatched. This CDR3 contains 16 residues.

This chain uses TRBV5-1 with TRBJ2-5; 8 bases fit TRBD1. The CDR3 sequence is 15 residues long. CDR1 and CDR2 from the germline V gene are SGHRS and YFSETQ. Trimming took 4 bases from V and 2 from J; bases not matched to a gene: 7. CDR3 protein: CASSLTGAEQETQYF. CDR3 bases: TGCGCCAGCAGCCTGACAGGGGCGGAACAAGAGACCCAGTACTTC.

The J gene is TRBJ1-5, the V gene TRBV7-9, with 10 bases aligning to TRBD1. Germline V gene data show CDR1 as SEHNR and CDR2 as FQNEAQ (reference sequence). CDR3 size: 16 residues. V trimming: 3 bases; J trimming: 2 bases; junction bases outside the gene matches: 4. CDR3 nucleotide sequence: TGTGCCAGCAGCTTCGGGGACAGGGGCCGCAATCAGCCCCAGCATTTT. Translating it yields CASSFGDRGRNQPQHF.